The rows below give T cell receptor beta chains drawn from one sample of a study of blood T cells in healthy people across ages. TCRdb re-called the 5' RACE reads through MiXCR, storing one row per CDR3 protein. This table holds approximately 1,700,000 distinct CDR3 sequences, roughly two fifths found once. Sequenced input: blood. The receptors shown here come from a human donor in good health. CDR3s include the opening cysteine and the closing phenylalanine or tryptophan. Fields, in order: V gene, CDR3 length, J gene, clone size, D gene, CDR3 protein, CDR3 DNA. The D gene is left open where the match is weak. Where a row states a size, it is once, few, many or the class of an expanded clone; other rows omit it.

V gene: TRBV3-1
CDR3 length: 13
J gene: TRBJ1-4
clone size: .
D gene: .
CDR3 protein: CASSPDWREKLFF
CDR3 DNA: TGTGCCAGCAGCCCAGACTGGAGAGAAAAACTGTTTTTT

V gene: TRBV7-8
CDR3 length: 16
J gene: TRBJ1-2
clone size: few
D gene: .
CDR3 protein: CASSQPGDRLGYGYTF
CDR3 DNA: TGTGCCAGCAGCCAGCCCGGTGATCGGCTAGGCTATGGCTACACCTTC

V gene: TRBV12-3/TRBV12-4
CDR3 length: 15
J gene: TRBJ2-3
clone size: .
D gene: TRBD2
CDR3 protein: CASSLGHGGTDTQYF
CDR3 DNA: TGTGCCAGCAGTTTAGGGCACGGGGGGACAGATACGCAGTATTTT

V gene: TRBV6-5
CDR3 length: 14
J gene: TRBJ1-1
clone size: few
D gene: .
CDR3 protein: CASSYRQENTEAFF
CDR3 DNA: TGTGCCAGCAGTTACCGTCAGGAGAACACTGAAGCTTTCTTT

V gene: TRBV6-2/TRBV6-3
CDR3 length: 17
J gene: TRBJ2-2
clone size: .
D gene: .
CDR3 protein: CVSTLPPGYQGSGELFF
CDR3 DNA: TGTGTCAGCACCCTACCGCCTGGGTATCAAGGGTCCGGGGAGCTGTTTTTT

V gene: TRBV11-3
CDR3 length: 16
J gene: TRBJ2-5
clone size: .
D gene: .
CDR3 protein: CASSPRGGGLQETQYF
CDR3 DNA: TGTGCCAGCAGCCCCCGAGGAGGGGGTCTACAAGAGACCCAGTACTTC

V gene: TRBV5-5
CDR3 length: 15
J gene: TRBJ1-5
clone size: few
D gene: .
CDR3 protein: CASSFRPDSNQPQHF
CDR3 DNA: TGTGCCAGCAGCTTTCGGCCAGATAGCAATCAGCCCCAGCATTTT

V gene: TRBV18
CDR3 length: 14
J gene: TRBJ2-4
clone size: few
D gene: TRBD1
CDR3 protein: CASSPLGQGWEQYF
CDR3 DNA: TGTGCCAGCTCACCACTGGGACAGGGGTGGGAGCAGTACTTC

V gene: TRBV6-6
CDR3 length: 11
J gene: TRBJ2-5
clone size: many
D gene: TRBD2
CDR3 protein: CAGGPGETQYF
CDR3 DNA: TGCGCGGGGGGGCCCGGAGAGACCCAGTACTTC

V gene: TRBV20-1
CDR3 length: 18
J gene: TRBJ2-7
clone size: few
D gene: TRBD2
CDR3 protein: CSARETAGARSTYYEQYF
CDR3 DNA: TGCAGTGCTAGAGAGACAGCGGGGGCCCGCTCAACCTACTACGAGCAGTACTTC

V gene: TRBV20-1
CDR3 length: 12
J gene: TRBJ2-7
clone size: .
D gene: .
CDR3 protein: CSARPVGWEQYF
CDR3 DNA: TGCAGTGCTAGACCCGTAGGGTGGGAGCAGTACTTC

V gene: TRBV12-3/TRBV12-4
CDR3 length: 16
J gene: TRBJ2-1
clone size: .
D gene: TRBD2
CDR3 protein: CASSGFGTSGANERFF
CDR3 DNA: TGTGCCAGCAGTGGATTCGGGACTAGCGGGGCTAATGAGCGGTTCTTC

V gene: TRBV5-1
CDR3 length: 14
J gene: TRBJ2-3
clone size: .
D gene: .
CDR3 protein: CASSLIGSADTQYF
CDR3 DNA: TGCGCCAGCAGCTTAATTGGGTCAGCAGATACGCAGTATTTT

V gene: TRBV7-6
CDR3 length: 17
J gene: TRBJ1-5
clone size: .
D gene: .
CDR3 protein: CASSLELAGRSNQPQHF
CDR3 DNA: TGTGCCAGCAGCTTAGAGCTCGCAGGACGGAGCAATCAGCCCCAGCATTTT

V gene: TRBV20-1
CDR3 length: 15
J gene: TRBJ2-2
clone size: .
D gene: .
CDR3 protein: CSVDQFGPHTGELFF
CDR3 DNA: TGCAGTGTTGACCAGTTTGGACCGCACACCGGGGAGCTGTTTTTT

V gene: TRBV3-1
CDR3 length: 11
J gene: TRBJ1-2
clone size: few
D gene: .
CDR3 protein: CASSHQYGYTF
CDR3 DNA: TGTGCCAGCAGCCATCAGTATGGCTACACCTTC

V gene: TRBV5-6
CDR3 length: 13
J gene: TRBJ1-2
clone size: .
D gene: .
CDR3 protein: CASSLLGADGYTF
CDR3 DNA: TGTGCCAGCAGCTTGCTGGGGGCGGATGGCTACACCTTC

V gene: TRBV12-3/TRBV12-4
CDR3 length: 14
J gene: TRBJ2-7
clone size: .
D gene: .
CDR3 protein: CASSLGAAAGEQYF
CDR3 DNA: TGCGCCAGCAGTTTAGGGGCCGCGGCGGGTGAGCAGTACTTC

V gene: TRBV6-2/TRBV6-3
CDR3 length: 14
J gene: TRBJ1-2
clone size: .
D gene: .
CDR3 protein: CASSPTVPNCGYTF
CDR3 DNA: TGTGCCAGCAGTCCGACAGTCCCTAACTGTGGCTACACCTTC

V gene: TRBV12-3/TRBV12-4
CDR3 length: 15
J gene: TRBJ1-2
clone size: .
D gene: TRBD1
CDR3 protein: CAGSWGDRGLSGYTF
CDR3 DNA: TGTGCCGGCAGTTGGGGGGACAGGGGCTTGAGTGGCTACACCTTC

V gene: TRBV7-9
CDR3 length: 14
J gene: TRBJ2-5
clone size: once
D gene: TRBD2
CDR3 protein: CASSSASGEETQYF
CDR3 DNA: TGTGCCAGCAGCTCCGCTAGCGGCGAAGAGACCCAGTACTTC

V gene: TRBV4-2
CDR3 length: 15
J gene: TRBJ1-4
clone size: .
D gene: .
CDR3 protein: CASSPAPATNEQLFF
CDR3 DNA: TGTGCCAGCAGCCCGGCACCTGCAACTAATGAACAACTGTTTTTT

V gene: TRBV11-3
CDR3 length: 14
J gene: TRBJ2-1
clone size: .
D gene: .
CDR3 protein: CASSLGLVENEQFF
CDR3 DNA: TGTGCCAGCAGCTTAGGGCTAGTGGAGAATGAGCAGTTCTTC

V gene: TRBV28
CDR3 length: 13
J gene: TRBJ1-2
clone size: few
D gene: .
CDR3 protein: CASMGGIEEIYTF
CDR3 DNA: TGTGCCAGCATGGGGGGTATTGAGGAAATCTACACCTTC

V gene: TRBV7-2
CDR3 length: 14
J gene: TRBJ2-1
clone size: .
D gene: .
CDR3 protein: CASSLSGSSGEQFF
CDR3 DNA: TGTGCCAGCAGCTTATCGGGAAGTTCGGGTGAGCAGTTCTTC

V gene: TRBV2
CDR3 length: 13
J gene: TRBJ2-1
clone size: few
D gene: TRBD2
CDR3 protein: CASRETSGNEQFF
CDR3 DNA: TGTGCCAGCAGGGAAACTAGCGGGAATGAGCAGTTCTTC

V gene: TRBV28
CDR3 length: 14
J gene: TRBJ2-3
clone size: .
D gene: .
CDR3 protein: CASSFLVKLDTQYF
CDR3 DNA: TGTGCCAGCAGTTTTCTGGTCAAGCTAGATACGCAGTATTTT

V gene: TRBV7-9
CDR3 length: 14
J gene: TRBJ1-2
clone size: .
D gene: .
CDR3 protein: CASSLRDINYGYTF
CDR3 DNA: TGTGCCAGCAGCCTCCGAGACATTAACTATGGCTACACCTTC

V gene: TRBV7-2
CDR3 length: 18
J gene: TRBJ2-3
clone size: .
D gene: TRBD2
CDR3 protein: CASSLTGLAGGATDTQYF
CDR3 DNA: TGTGCCAGCAGCTTAACCGGACTAGCGGGGGGGGCTACAGATACGCAGTATTTT

V gene: TRBV4-3
CDR3 length: 12
J gene: TRBJ2-3
clone size: few
D gene: .
CDR3 protein: CASSQAGGTQYF
CDR3 DNA: TGCGCCAGCAGCCAAGCAGGAGGTACGCAGTATTTT

V gene: TRBV4-1
CDR3 length: 16
J gene: TRBJ2-1
clone size: .
D gene: TRBD2
CDR3 protein: CASSQGRRGGGNEQFF
CDR3 DNA: TGCGCCAGCAGCCAAGGTCGGCGGGGGGGTGGCAATGAGCAGTTCTTC

V gene: TRBV18
CDR3 length: 14
J gene: TRBJ1-2
clone size: .
D gene: .
CDR3 protein: CASSPQGAQDGYTF
CDR3 DNA: TGTGCCAGCTCACCGCAAGGGGCGCAGGATGGCTACACCTTC

V gene: TRBV20-1
CDR3 length: 13
J gene: TRBJ2-7
clone size: .
D gene: .
CDR3 protein: CSAASESSYEQYF
CDR3 DNA: TGCAGTGCCGCCTCCGAGAGCTCCTACGAGCAGTACTTC

V gene: TRBV25-1
CDR3 length: 16
J gene: TRBJ2-1
clone size: once
D gene: TRBD1
CDR3 protein: CASSGYRGLRSGEQFF
CDR3 DNA: TGTGCCAGCAGTGGTTACAGGGGGCTTCGGTCCGGTGAGCAGTTCTTC

V gene: TRBV5-1
CDR3 length: 14
J gene: TRBJ2-3
clone size: .
D gene: .
CDR3 protein: CASSLRQAEDTQYF
CDR3 DNA: TGCGCCAGCAGCTTGCGGCAAGCTGAAGATACGCAGTATTTT

V gene: TRBV2
CDR3 length: 14
J gene: TRBJ2-1
clone size: .
D gene: .
CDR3 protein: CASIQGIPYNEQFF
CDR3 DNA: TGTGCCAGCATTCAGGGAATCCCCTACAATGAGCAGTTCTTC

V gene: TRBV7-9
CDR3 length: 18
J gene: TRBJ2-5
clone size: .
D gene: TRBD1
CDR3 protein: CASSLDRDPLRLGRTQYF
CDR3 DNA: TGTGCCAGCAGCTTGGACAGGGACCCACTTAGACTCGGGAGGACCCAGTACTTC

V gene: TRBV10-3
CDR3 length: 14
J gene: TRBJ2-5
clone size: .
D gene: TRBD2
CDR3 protein: CAIRASGGAQTQYF
CDR3 DNA: TGTGCCATCCGTGCGAGCGGGGGGGCTCAGACCCAGTACTTC

V gene: TRBV3-1
CDR3 length: 13
J gene: TRBJ1-2
clone size: .
D gene: .
CDR3 protein: CASSQEAVVGYTF
CDR3 DNA: TGTGCCAGCAGCCAAGAGGCGGTGGTTGGCTACACCTTC

V gene: TRBV5-1
CDR3 length: 17
J gene: TRBJ2-1
clone size: few
D gene: TRBD2
CDR3 protein: CASSLDIGLAGGSEQFF
CDR3 DNA: TGCGCCAGCAGCTTGGATATAGGACTAGCGGGGGGGAGTGAGCAGTTCTTC

V gene: TRBV7-2
CDR3 length: 14
J gene: TRBJ2-7
clone size: few
D gene: .
CDR3 protein: CASSYQDGPYEQYF
CDR3 DNA: TGTGCCAGCAGCTATCAGGACGGCCCCTACGAGCAGTACTTC